This TCR beta chain originates from a study of T cell responses to AZD1222 COVID-19 vaccine. The data were produced by immunoSEQ multiplex PCR, yet TCRdb's version contains in-frame clones alone and is incomplete. The sample holds around 100,000 clones, about four fifths seen once. Findings of the study overall: Recipients of AZD1222 seropositive at baseline numbered only five or six. Nearly half of spike-specific TCRs reportedly target unmutated variant regions. Clonal diversity may have been underestimated, and the donors were mostly white British, with more females than males. Increased Spike-specific TCR breadth and depth were observed after two AZD1222 doses.

With respect to this clone: Its cognate antigen is unknown.

There are 14 residues in the CDR3. Per the germline V gene, CDR1 is SEHNR and CDR2 is FQNEAQ (reference sequence). Trimming shortened V by 3 bases and J by 5 bases, and 14 bases separated the two germline ends. The gene calls are TRBV7-9 and TRBJ2-7; tentative D call: TRBD1 (6 bases). This sample comprised peripheral blood, obtained on day 0 of AZD1222 vaccination. The receptor comes from an adult in good health. CDR3 residues: CASSFWDMSNEQYF. DNA for the CDR3: TGTGCCAGCAGCTTCTGGGACATGTCTAACGAGCAGTACTTC.